This section outlines one TCR beta chain sequence together with its context. V was clipped by 8 bases and J by 4 bases, with 15 bases between them. The CDR3 length is 14 residues. RNA transcripts were the source from which TCR beta CDR3 regions were amplified. RT-PCR was first run with HTBI primers, then multiplex PCR in a second round. TCRdb re-called the multiplex PCR reads through MiXCR, storing one row per CDR3 protein. This repertoire shows some 1.1 million distinct CDR3 sequences, about 40% found once; its top ten account for 11%. The data stem from a study of Graves' ophthalmopathy and Graves' hyperthyroidism. In the study overall: Absence of ophthalmopathy within 18 months of follow-up defined stable hyperthyroidism.

Aged 18 to 65, the patients with hyperthyroidism had under 2 months' duration and were newly diagnosed. Pregnant or lactating patients and those with other autoimmune diseases or uncontrolled infections were excluded. Sequencing was done on a sample of peripheral blood or thyroid tissue (not recorded which). The clonotype was recovered from an adult man with Graves' hyperthyroidism. The J gene is TRBJ1-3, the V gene TRBV12-3 or TRBV12-4; no definite D call. CDR3 in amino acids: CASGARTFGNTIYF. The CDR3, as DNA: TGTGCCAGCGGTGCCCGGACCTTCGGAAACACCATATATTTT.